A single sample is the source of the 19 T cell receptor beta chains below, sequenced in a study of spatial heterogeneity in lung cancer. TCRdb ran MiXCR on the 5' RACE reads and lists one entry per CDR3 protein. The table has around 66,000 distinct CDR3 sequences, under 7.5% seen once. Time point reported: sample taken at primary tumor resection. The sequencing used PBMCs, collected at surgery. Receptor source: a female donor with early-stage non-small cell lung cancer.

This clonotype was counted only a few times. This rearrangement joins TRBV18 to TRBJ1-3, with TRBD1 matching 7 bases. The CDR3 has 16 residues. Germline V gene data show CDR1 as KGHSH and CDR2 as LQKENI. V lost 2 bases, J lost 3 bases, and 7 bases stayed unmatched. Written as DNA, the CDR3 is TGTGCCAGCTCACCAAACTCGGGGGACAGTGGAAACACCATATATTTT. Its protein is CASSPNSGDSGNTIYF.

At least ten counts were recorded for this clonotype. The rearrangement uses TRBV7-2 and TRBJ1-1; 7 bases agree with TRBD1. The CDR3 spans 15 residues. Per germline, CDR1 SGHTA and CDR2 FQGNSA. V was pared by 5 bases and J by 1 base, with 7 bases of the junction left unmatched. In nucleotides, the CDR3 is TGTGCCAGCAGCCAGAAGACAGGGTCGAACACTGAAGCTTTCTTT. Amino acid sequence: CASSQKTGSNTEAFF.

Ten or more counts support this clonotype. The chain uses TRBV5-1 and TRBJ1-1; D not resolved. CDR1 is SGHRS and CDR2 is YFSETQ in the germline V gene. Trimming cost V 0 bases and J 0 bases, with 9 bases left between them. This CDR3 is 15 amino acids long. DNA of the CDR3: TGCGCCAGCAGCTTGGTAGGGCAGTTGAACACTGAAGCTTTCTTT. This codes for CASSLVGQLNTEAFF.

This clonotype was observed at least ten times. This sequence joins TRBV6-5 and TRBJ2-2; the D is unclear. CDR3 length: 11 amino acids. V was pared by 2 bases and J by 8 bases, with 3 bases between. From germline, CDR1 is MNHEY and CDR2 SVGAGI. The CDR3 sequence is CASSYAGELFF. Written as DNA, the CDR3 is TGTGCCAGCAGTTACGCGGGGGAGCTGTTTTTT.

This clonotype was detected ten times or more. This sequence joins TRBV6-1 and TRBJ2-1; D unresolved. Germline V gene data show CDR1 as MNHNS and CDR2 as SASEGT. The CDR3 covers 13 residues. V was trimmed by 8 bases and J by 5 bases, leaving 13 bases between them. CDR3 sequence: CASCTQPDNEQFF. As DNA, the CDR3 is TGTGCCAGCTGTACTCAGCCCGACAATGAGCAGTTCTTC.

This clonotype was observed a few times. The chain links TRBV9 to TRBJ1-3; 8 positions agree with TRBD1. The CDR3 length is 16 residues. Germline V CDR1 and CDR2: SGDLS, YYNGEE. V lost 4 bases, J lost 2 bases, and 8 bases stayed unmatched. For the CDR3, the DNA is TGTGCCAGCAGCCCCTCCCTGGACAGGGCTGGAAACACCATATATTTT. Its translation: CASSPSLDRAGNTIYF.

This clonotype was seen many times. The chain uses TRBV5-6 and TRBJ1-2, with TRBD1 matching over 8 bases. V shed 2 bases, J shed 6 bases, and the junction held 6 bases outside the gene matches. Germline values: CDR1 SGHDT, CDR2 YYEEEE. The CDR3 has 14 residues. The CDR3: CASSFRDRRNGYTF. The CDR3 DNA reads as TGTGCCAGCAGCTTCCGGGACAGGCGGAATGGCTACACCTTC.

On this clonotype: A much bigger clone sits one base away, suggesting this may be a read error. The V call is TRBV9, the J call TRBJ2-7; 8 bases line up with TRBD1. The CDR3 extends over 14 amino acids. V gave up 7 bases and J gave up 6 bases; unmatched junction bases: 12. CDR1 SGDLS and CDR2 YYNGEE come from the germline V gene. The CDR3 DNA reads TGTGCCAGCGGCGGGCCGGGACAGGACACCGAGCAGTACTTC. Amino acid sequence: CASGGPGQDTEQYF.

V is TRBV29-1 and J is TRBJ1-1; weak D call: TRBD1 (6 bases). There are 13 residues in the CDR3. CDR1 SQVTM and CDR2 ANQGSEA come from the germline V gene. V was trimmed by 7 bases and J by 5 bases, leaving 17 bases between them. The CDR3, as DNA: TGCAGCGGTGTACAGGGCTTTGGGACTGAAGCTTTCTTT. Protein sequence: CSGVQGFGTEAFF.

This clonotype was detected ten times or more. This sequence joins TRBV12-3 or TRBV12-4 and TRBJ2-2, with unresolved D. Trimming removed 4 bases at V and 1 base at J, with 22 bases between. CDR3 length: 19 amino acids. CDR3 nucleotide sequence: TGTGCCAGCAGTTATGATAGAAGGGTCGGAAGAGGGAACACCGGGGAGCTGTTTTTT. Translation: CASSYDRRVGRGNTGELFF.

This clonotype was recorded at least ten times. The chain uses TRBV5-1 and TRBJ1-2, with TRBD1 matching 9 bases. Germline-derived CDR1 and CDR2 are SGHRS and YFSETQ. The CDR3 covers 14 residues. V lost 0 bases to trimming and J lost 7 bases; unmatched junction nucleotides: 4. CDR3 sequence (DNA): TGCGCCAGCAGCTTGGATTACAGGGGGCCTGGCTACACCTTC. This sequence encodes CASSLDYRGPGYTF.

This clonotype was found many times. V is TRBV29-1 and J is TRBJ2-5; D possibly corresponds to TRBD2 (6 bases). Germline CDR1 is SQVTM and CDR2 is ANQGSEA. V shed 2 bases and J shed 13 bases, with 14 bases lying between them. The CDR3 is 11 residues long. The CDR3 sequence is CSVERSGTVYF. CDR3 bases: TGCAGCGTTGAACGGTCAGGGACTGTGTACTTC.

As concerns this clonotype: Being one base from a much bigger clone, this may be a read error. The chain couples TRBV28 to TRBJ1-1; TRBD1 agrees at 9 bases. The CDR3 is 15 amino acids. Germline CDR1 reads MDHEN; CDR2 reads SYDVKM. The CDR3 here is CAGSSRDRESTEAFF. The CDR3 DNA sequence: TGTGCCGGCAGTTCCAGGGACAGGGAGAGCACTGAAGCTTTCTTT.

This chain uses TRBV20-1 with TRBJ2-4; a weak D match, TRBD2 (5 bases). V was shortened by 0 bases and J by 3 bases, with 15 bases between the two germline ends. The CDR3 totals 16 residues. The germline V gene encodes CDR1 DFQATT and CDR2 SNEGSKA (reference sequence). CDR3 loop: CSARDRGGLVKNIQYF. Written as DNA, the CDR3 is TGCAGTGCTAGAGATCGGGGTGGGCTAGTCAAAAACATTCAGTACTTC.

This clonotype was seen ten or more times. The chain carries TRBV11-3 and TRBJ1-1, with D perhaps TRBD1 (6 bases). V lost 7 bases to trimming and J lost 3 bases, with 12 bases between them. From germline, CDR1 is SGHNT and CDR2 YENEEA. The CDR3 spans 13 residues. Here the CDR3 DNA reads TGTGCCAGCAATTGGGGGGCAGACACTGAAGCTTTCTTT. As protein: CASNWGADTEAFF.

Many counts were recorded for this clonotype. The gene calls are TRBV6-6 and TRBJ2-1; no clear D gene. V lost 7 bases and J lost 7, with 26 bases in between. The CDR3 extends over 17 amino acids. In germline, CDR1 is MNHNY, CDR2 SVGAGI (reference sequence). The CDR3 DNA is TGTGCCAGCACGGACGGCCGGGCGTCGCTACAGTCTAATGAGCAGTTCTTC. Translation gives CASTDGRASLQSNEQFF.

Ten or more counts support this clonotype. The chain joins TRBV12-3 or TRBV12-4 to TRBJ1-5, with D maybe TRBD1 (5 bases). The CDR3 spans 13 residues. V was trimmed by 3 bases and J by 5 bases, leaving 8 bases between them. The CDR3 region is CASSFTGDQPQHF. DNA of the CDR3: TGTGCCAGCAGTTTCACGGGGGATCAGCCCCAGCATTTT.

This clonotype has a count of ten or more. V gene TRBV6-2 or TRBV6-3 combines with J gene TRBJ1-1; 10 bases line up with TRBD1. After removal of 0 bases from V and 11 bases from J, the junction contained 12 bases not matched to a gene. Germline CDR1 is MNHEY and CDR2 is SVGEGT. This CDR3 is 16 amino acids long. CDR3 sequence reads: CASSYSGTGDTITAFF. CDR3 DNA sequence: TGTGCCAGCAGTTACTCAGGGACAGGGGATACTATTACGGCTTTCTTT.

DNA for the CDR3: TGTGCCAGCAGTTTAGGGGAGCCGTATAGCAATCAGCCCCAGCATTTT. Its protein product is CASSLGEPYSNQPQHF. The rearrangement joins TRBV12-3 or TRBV12-4 to TRBJ1-5; D unclear. Trimming pared 1 base from V and 0 bases from J, leaving 10 bases between. CDR3 length: 16 amino acids.